Sequencing of this T cell receptor beta chain was carried out in a study of blood T cells in healthy people across ages. Study results and caveats: PBMCs that were unsorted prevented a conclusive naive versus antigen-experienced comparison.

This clonotype showed up just a few times. What it binds is not known. At least 6 million PBMCs were isolated per sample. Through a sample-barcoded 5' primer and a J-beta primer mix, a second PCR was run for roughly 6 to 11 cycles. TCRdb reprocessed the 5' RACE reads with MiXCR, giving one entry per CDR3 protein. The sample has over 1.5 million distinct CDR3 sequences, roughly 49% seen once; the top ten hold approximately 2%. The TCR was taken from a woman aged 40 to 55 in good health. Sequenced input: blood.

The CDR3 is CASSLPELGSYEQYF. Written as DNA, the CDR3 is TGTGCCAGCAGTTTACCGGAGCTTGGTTCCTACGAGCAGTACTTC. This rearrangement joins TRBV28 to TRBJ2-7; D ambiguous. V was cut by 2 bases and J by 1 base, with 12 bases left in between. CDR1 is MDHEN, CDR2 SYDVKM, per germline. The CDR3 totals 15 residues.